The sequence of this T cell receptor (beta chain) was determined in a study of response to subunit inactivated influenza vaccine. From germline, CDR1 is SGHRS and CDR2 YFSETQ. The CDR3 consists of 16 residues. Trimming took 0 bases from V and 5 from J, leaving 15 bases between them. TCRdb reprocessed the RT-PCR reads with MiXCR, giving one entry per CDR3 protein. Of 500,000 to 600,000 distinct CDR3 sequences in the sample, about 10% were seen once. The sample was also linked to a second study, of T cells expressing NK-cell markers. From that second work: Synthesis of TCR beta cDNA relied on 5'RACE template switching carrying UMIs. The TCR beta repertoires originated in sorted CD3+CD56+NKG2C+, CD3+CD56+NKG2C- and CD3+CD56-NKG2C+ T cells. Seven HCMV-seropositive donors and one seronegative donor made up the eight sequenced donors. Among the experiments, several used an anti-gamma-delta TCR antibody to restrict sorting to alpha-beta TCR T cells. For 6 or 7 donors, the dominant NKG2C+ clonotypes made up roughly 1.0-7.5% of their CD8+ T cells.

This chain uses TRBV5-1 with TRBJ2-1, with TRBD2 as a possible D gene (5 bases). The sequencing here drew on PBMCs from blood, taken on the day of vaccination. This sequence was found in a man aged 50-59 years who received an inactivated influenza vaccine. CDR3: CASSLGVVTTDNEQFF. The CDR3 coding sequence is TGCGCCAGCAGCTTGGGAGTTGTGACTACGGACAATGAGCAGTTCTTC.